This TCR beta chain was sequenced for a study of T-cell reconstitution after alpha-beta-depleted transplantation in children. Preparing the TCRbeta library involved the use of unique molecular identifiers. TCRdb redid the calling of the PCR reads with MiXCR, one entry per CDR3 protein. The sample lists about 610,000 distinct CDR3 sequences, over 9.5% seen once, with about 4% in the top ten. The CDR3 runs to 11 residues. CDR1 and CDR2 (germline): GTSNPN, SVGIG (reference sequence). The trim removed 3 bases at V and 8 bases at J, leaving 3 bases unmatched. This receptor was taken from a human donor who donated a stem cell graft to a child with acute myeloid leukemia. The V call is TRBV30, the J call TRBJ1-2, with 7 nucleotides matching TRBD1. The specimen comprised PBMCs from the stem cell graft donor, sampled from the stem cell graft. The chain's CDR3 is CAWRGQRGYTF. The CDR3 DNA reads as TGTGCCTGGAGGGGACAGCGAGGCTACACCTTC.